This TCR beta chain was obtained from a study of cytomegalovirus exposure and HLA in healthy donors listed by TCRdb under 2017. Study-wide context: According to a later analysis, the roughly 120 validation repertoires were produced on the same platform as the 600 to 850 repertoires of the first cohort. The study aimed to test whether signatures of past pathogen exposure could be identified by cataloging public T cell receptors. Along with the approximately 700-subject first cohort, a separate validation cohort of over a hundred different subjects was used. High-throughput TCR immunosequencing, statistical association of individual TCRs with disease status, and machine learning were combined to predict cytomegalovirus infection status. Study-level results and caveats: While some public TCRs were present in many individuals, most TCR sequences turned up only very rarely across donors. A later analysis lacked HLA typing for the validation cohort, so it scored co-occurrence in that cohort across all 110 or so repertoires. The authors suggested that the approach could potentially be extended to other disease states and immunological phenotypes. In a later analysis, TCRs clustered in the first cohort were found to also tend to co-occur in the 130 or so validation repertoires, with over 90% of cluster scores above 0. Cytomegalovirus status was reported to be diagnosed by the classifier with high specificity and sensitivity in both the original and validation cohorts. The study listed 164 TCR beta chains as associated with cytomegalovirus. In vitro tests confirmed that three of the cytomegalovirus-associated TCR beta chains recognize cytomegalovirus antigens.

From a lookup of the germline V gene, CDR1 and CDR2 are SNHLY and FYNNEI. The V end loses 8 bases and the J end loses 0 bases, and a stretch of 8 bases separates them. The CDR3, cysteine through phenylalanine, is 13 amino acids long. Only CDR3 DNA remains: 39 bases, in frame from the first base. The method was the immunoSEQ multiplex PCR assay. As for the authors' bioinformatics: A statistical classification framework was developed to diagnose cytomegalovirus status using the catalog of TCR beta chain sequences. TCRdb provides this immuneACCESS table in a form limited to in-frame rearrangements. Some clones are lacking; in checked studies, under half of them reflect an unresolved V gene, and why the rest are absent is not known. V, J and clone size are taken as reported in that table, and D and trimming were inferred from the DNA itself. The table for this sample lists 120,000 to 150,000 clones; roughly 81% of them were counted only once. Clones ranked in the top ten supply almost 1.5% of the sample.

Donors formed part of the validation cohort, which comprised 120 subjects and was distinct from the first cohort of 666 subjects. Of note for this clone: Its antigen remains undetermined. Per-base quality was not reported, and no clone a single base away is much larger than it.

Sequencing was done on a sample of PBMCs. The TCR comes from a woman younger than 45 in good health and CMV-seronegative. This sequence uses TRBV2 and TRBJ1-5, with an unclear D gene assignment. The DNA sequence reads TGTGCCAGCCAACGGGATAGCAATCAGCCCCAGCATTTT. Its protein product is CASQRDSNQPQHF.